These T cell receptor beta chains were read from a single sample in a study of blood T cell repertoires in COVID-19. Assay used: immunoSEQ multiplex PCR; TCRdb lists only in-frame clones, some missing. The table lists about 280,000 clones, 85% of them singletons. Sequencing input: peripheral blood. All receptors derive from a human donor in a cohort sampled during active COVID-19. Each CDR3 is given with its conserved first and last residue. A D gene is named only where the DNA matches it firmly. Size is omitted from some rows. Given values are once, few, many or a class for expanded clones.

d_call: -; j_call: TRBJ2-1; clone_size: -; v_call: TRBV12-3/TRBV12-4; cdr3_aa: CASSFSGAYEQFF; cdr3_nt: TGTGCCAGCAGTTTCTCGGGAGCGTATGAGCAGTTCTTC
d_call: TRBD1; j_call: TRBJ2-1; clone_size: -; v_call: TRBV18; cdr3_aa: CASSPRGTGLGEQFF; cdr3_nt: TGTGCCAGCTCACCCCGTGGGACAGGGTTAGGTGAGCAGTTCTTC
d_call: -; j_call: TRBJ2-7; clone_size: -; v_call: TRBV2; cdr3_aa: CASSDNSGPYEQYF; cdr3_nt: TGTGCCAGCAGTGATAATAGCGGACCCTACGAGCAGTACTTC
d_call: TRBD2; j_call: TRBJ2-1; clone_size: -; v_call: TRBV11-2; cdr3_aa: CASSLSREGYNEQFF; cdr3_nt: TGTGCCAGCAGCTTATCGCGGGAGGGCTACAATGAGCAGTTCTTC
d_call: -; j_call: TRBJ2-7; clone_size: -; v_call: TRBV7-2; cdr3_aa: CASSLTSYEQYF; cdr3_nt: TGTGCCAGCAGCTTAACGAGTTACGAGCAGTACTTC
d_call: TRBD1; j_call: TRBJ1-2; clone_size: -; v_call: TRBV28; cdr3_aa: CASSGPGGRDYGYTF; cdr3_nt: TGTGCCAGCAGTGGGCCAGGGGGCAGGGACTATGGCTACACCTTC
d_call: TRBD2; j_call: TRBJ2-1; clone_size: few; v_call: TRBV7-6; cdr3_aa: CASSLFERESYNEQFF; cdr3_nt: TGTGCCAGCAGCTTATTTGAGCGGGAGTCCTACAATGAGCAGTTCTTC
d_call: -; j_call: TRBJ1-3; clone_size: -; v_call: TRBV19; cdr3_aa: CASRARGSGNTIYF; cdr3_nt: TGTGCCAGTAGGGCCAGGGGCTCTGGAAACACCATATATTTT
d_call: -; j_call: TRBJ1-6; clone_size: -; v_call: TRBV30; cdr3_aa: CAWTPGGSSYNSPLHF; cdr3_nt: TGTGCCTGGACTCCGGGGGGGAGCTCCTATAATTCACCCCTCCACTTT
d_call: -; j_call: TRBJ2-3; clone_size: -; v_call: TRBV6-5; cdr3_aa: CASSWVPGDTQYF; cdr3_nt: TGTGCCAGCAGTTGGGTCCCGGGAGATACGCAGTATTTT
d_call: -; j_call: TRBJ1-6; clone_size: -; v_call: TRBV28; cdr3_aa: CASSFYQGRNSPLHF; cdr3_nt: TGTGCCAGCAGTTTTTACCAGGGTAGAAATTCACCCCTCCACTTT
d_call: -; j_call: TRBJ2-5; clone_size: once; v_call: TRBV6-5; cdr3_aa: CASGGWRAGETQYF; cdr3_nt: TGTGCCAGCGGGGGGTGGAGGGCCGGGGAGACCCAGTACTTC
d_call: -; j_call: TRBJ2-7; clone_size: -; v_call: TRBV2; cdr3_aa: CASSQEYF; cdr3_nt: TGTGCCAGCAGCCAGGAGTACTTC
d_call: -; j_call: TRBJ1-5; clone_size: -; v_call: TRBV4-1; cdr3_aa: CASSPVTTTNLQPQHF; cdr3_nt: TGCGCCAGCAGTCCAGTTACGACAACGAATCTTCAGCCCCAGCATTTT
d_call: -; j_call: TRBJ1-1; clone_size: -; v_call: TRBV15; cdr3_aa: CATSRGPEAFF; cdr3_nt: TGTGCCACCAGCAGGGGCCCTGAAGCTTTCTTT
d_call: TRBD2; j_call: TRBJ2-7; clone_size: -; v_call: TRBV25-1; cdr3_aa: CASRPSPSGVEQYF; cdr3_nt: TGTGCCAGCAGGCCCAGCCCTAGCGGGGTCGAGCAGTACTTC
d_call: TRBD2; j_call: TRBJ2-7; clone_size: -; v_call: TRBV9; cdr3_aa: CASSVDEGGPDEQYF; cdr3_nt: TGTGCCAGCAGCGTAGACGAGGGAGGGCCGGACGAGCAGTACTTC
d_call: -; j_call: TRBJ2-3; clone_size: few; v_call: TRBV7-8; cdr3_aa: CASSERADTQYF; cdr3_nt: TGTGCCAGCAGCGAGAGGGCAGATACGCAGTATTTT
d_call: -; j_call: TRBJ1-6; clone_size: -; v_call: TRBV27; cdr3_aa: CASKIQSSYNSPLHF; cdr3_nt: TGTGCCAGCAAAATACAGAGCTCCTATAATTCACCCCTCCACTTT
d_call: TRBD2; j_call: TRBJ2-1; clone_size: once; v_call: TRBV6-6; cdr3_aa: CASSSPSGGSYNEQFF; cdr3_nt: TGTGCCAGCAGTTCCCCTTCGGGCGGGAGTTACAATGAGCAGTTCTTC
d_call: -; j_call: TRBJ2-7; clone_size: -; v_call: TRBV6-5; cdr3_aa: CASSPRELGYEQYF; cdr3_nt: TGTGCCAGCAGTCCCAGGGAATTGGGCTACGAGCAGTACTTC
d_call: TRBD1; j_call: TRBJ1-6; clone_size: many; v_call: TRBV5-1; cdr3_aa: CASSLRQGANSPLHF; cdr3_nt: TGCGCCAGCAGCTTGAGACAGGGGGCTAATTCACCCCTCCACTTT
d_call: -; j_call: TRBJ1-2; clone_size: -; v_call: TRBV3-1/TRBV3-2; cdr3_aa: CASSLSGDYGYTF; cdr3_nt: TGTGCCAGCAGCCTCTCGGGAGACTATGGCTACACCTTC
d_call: -; j_call: TRBJ2-2; clone_size: -; v_call: TRBV5-8; cdr3_aa: CASRIDSRNTGELFF; cdr3_nt: TGTGCCAGCAGAATAGACAGTAGGAACACCGGGGAGCTGTTTTTT
d_call: -; j_call: TRBJ2-5; clone_size: -; v_call: TRBV18; cdr3_aa: CASSPTRTAETQYF; cdr3_nt: TGTGCCAGCTCACCAACCCGGACAGCCGAGACCCAGTACTTC
d_call: TRBD1; j_call: TRBJ1-3; clone_size: -; v_call: TRBV15; cdr3_aa: CATSLSTGVGYTIYF; cdr3_nt: TGTGCCACCAGCTTATCGACAGGGGTCGGATACACCATATATTTT
d_call: TRBD1; j_call: TRBJ2-7; clone_size: -; v_call: TRBV29-1; cdr3_aa: CSGGTGDSYEQYF; cdr3_nt: TGCAGCGGGGGGACAGGCGACTCCTACGAGCAGTACTTC